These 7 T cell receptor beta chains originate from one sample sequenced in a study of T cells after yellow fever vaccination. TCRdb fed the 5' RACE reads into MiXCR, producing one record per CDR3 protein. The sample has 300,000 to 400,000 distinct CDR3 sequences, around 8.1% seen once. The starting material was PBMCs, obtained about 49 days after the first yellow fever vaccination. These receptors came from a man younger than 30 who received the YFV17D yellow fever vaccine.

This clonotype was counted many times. The CDR3 DNA reads as TGTGCCAGCAGCGACAGAATAGGGCTGAACACTGAAGCTTTCTTT. Protein sequence: CASSDRIGLNTEAFF. This rearrangement joins TRBV12-3 or TRBV12-4 to TRBJ1-1, with a weak D call TRBD1 (5 bases). This CDR3 has 15 residues. Trimming took 6 bases from V and 0 from J, leaving 14 bases between them.

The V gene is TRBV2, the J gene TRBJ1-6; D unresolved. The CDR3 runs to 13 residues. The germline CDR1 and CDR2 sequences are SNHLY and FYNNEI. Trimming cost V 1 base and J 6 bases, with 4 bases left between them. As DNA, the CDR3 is TGTGCCAGCAGTGAAGTGTCTAATTCACCCCTCCACTTT. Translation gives CASSEVSNSPLHF.

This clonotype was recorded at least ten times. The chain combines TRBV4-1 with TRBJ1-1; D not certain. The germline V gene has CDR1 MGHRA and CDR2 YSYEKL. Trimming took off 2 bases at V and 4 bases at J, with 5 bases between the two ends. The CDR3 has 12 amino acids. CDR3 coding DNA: TGCGCCAGCAGCCAACTCGGCACTGAAGCTTTCTTT. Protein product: CASSQLGTEAFF.

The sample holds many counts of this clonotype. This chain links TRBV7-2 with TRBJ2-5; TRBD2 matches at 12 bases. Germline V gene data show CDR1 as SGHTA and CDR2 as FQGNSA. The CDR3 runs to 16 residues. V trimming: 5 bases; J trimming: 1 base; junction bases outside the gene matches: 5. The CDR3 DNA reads TGTGCCAGCAGCCCCCAGGGACTAGCGGGCCAAGAGACCCAGTACTTC. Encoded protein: CASSPQGLAGQETQYF.

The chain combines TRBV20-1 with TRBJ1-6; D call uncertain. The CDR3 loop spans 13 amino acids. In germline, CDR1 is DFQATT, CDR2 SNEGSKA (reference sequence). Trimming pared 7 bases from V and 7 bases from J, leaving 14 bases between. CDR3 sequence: CSVGSWENSPLHF. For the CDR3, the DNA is TGCAGTGTAGGCTCATGGGAAAATTCACCCCTCCACTTT.

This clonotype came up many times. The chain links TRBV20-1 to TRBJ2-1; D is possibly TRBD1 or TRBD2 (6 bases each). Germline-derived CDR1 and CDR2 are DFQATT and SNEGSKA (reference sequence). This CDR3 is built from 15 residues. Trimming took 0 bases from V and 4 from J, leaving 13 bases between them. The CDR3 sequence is CSARDRGRWYNEQFF. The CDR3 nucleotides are TGCAGTGCTAGAGATCGGGGGCGGTGGTACAATGAGCAGTTCTTC.

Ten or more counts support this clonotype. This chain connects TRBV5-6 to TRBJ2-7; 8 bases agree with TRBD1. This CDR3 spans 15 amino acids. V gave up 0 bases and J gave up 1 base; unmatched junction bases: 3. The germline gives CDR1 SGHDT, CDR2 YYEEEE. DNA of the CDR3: TGTGCCAGCAGCTTGGCCTACAGGGGGTCCTACGAGCAGTACGTC. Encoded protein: CASSLAYRGSYEQYV.